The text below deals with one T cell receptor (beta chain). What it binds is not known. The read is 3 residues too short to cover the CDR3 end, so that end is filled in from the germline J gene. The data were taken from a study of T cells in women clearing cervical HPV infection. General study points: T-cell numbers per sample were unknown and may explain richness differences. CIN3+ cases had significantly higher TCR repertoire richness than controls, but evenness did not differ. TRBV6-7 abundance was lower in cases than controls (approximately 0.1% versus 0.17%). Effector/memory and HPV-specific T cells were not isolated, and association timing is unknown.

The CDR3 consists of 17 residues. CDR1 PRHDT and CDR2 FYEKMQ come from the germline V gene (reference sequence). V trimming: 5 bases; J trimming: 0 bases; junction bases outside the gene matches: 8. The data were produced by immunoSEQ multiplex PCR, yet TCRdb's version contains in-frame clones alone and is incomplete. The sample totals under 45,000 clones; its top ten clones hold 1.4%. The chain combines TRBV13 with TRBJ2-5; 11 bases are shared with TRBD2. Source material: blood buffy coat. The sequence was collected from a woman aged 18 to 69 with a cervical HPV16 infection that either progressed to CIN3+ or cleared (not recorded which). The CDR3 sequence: CASSPKTSGANQETQYF. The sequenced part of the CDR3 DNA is TGTGCCAGCAGCCCCAAGACTAGCGGGGCCAACCAAGAGACC.